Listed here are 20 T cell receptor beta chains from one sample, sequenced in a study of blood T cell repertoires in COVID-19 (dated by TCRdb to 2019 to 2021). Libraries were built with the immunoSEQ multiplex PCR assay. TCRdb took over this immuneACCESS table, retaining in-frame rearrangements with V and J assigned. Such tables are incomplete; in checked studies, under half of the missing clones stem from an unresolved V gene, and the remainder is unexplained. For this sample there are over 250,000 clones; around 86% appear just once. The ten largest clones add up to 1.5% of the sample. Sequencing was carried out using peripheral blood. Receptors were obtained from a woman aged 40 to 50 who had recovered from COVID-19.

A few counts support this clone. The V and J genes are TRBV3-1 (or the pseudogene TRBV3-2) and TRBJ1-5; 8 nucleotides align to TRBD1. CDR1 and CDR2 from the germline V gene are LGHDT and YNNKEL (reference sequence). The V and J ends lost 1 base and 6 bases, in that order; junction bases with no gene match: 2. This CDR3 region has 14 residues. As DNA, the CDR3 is TGTGCCAGCAGCCAAGGGACAGGGCTTCAGCCCCAGCATTTT. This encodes CASSQGTGLQPQHF.

This CDR3 is CASSPGQGVYYGYTF. The CDR3 bases are TGCGCCAGCAGCCCAGGACAGGGGGTTTACTATGGCTACACCTTC. The rearrangement uses TRBV4-3 and TRBJ1-2, with 10 bases identical to TRBD1. CDR1 and CDR2 (germline): LGHNA, YSLEER. CDR3 size: 15 residues. V lost 4 bases to trimming and J lost 3 bases; unmatched junction nucleotides: 5.

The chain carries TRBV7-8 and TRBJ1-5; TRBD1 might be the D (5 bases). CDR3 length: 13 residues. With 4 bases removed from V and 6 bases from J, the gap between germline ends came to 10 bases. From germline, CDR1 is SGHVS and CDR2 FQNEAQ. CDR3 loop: CASSSTQGQPQHF. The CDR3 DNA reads TGTGCCAGCAGCTCGACCCAGGGTCAGCCCCAGCATTTT. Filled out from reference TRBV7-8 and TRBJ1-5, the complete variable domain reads GAGVSQSPRYKVAKRGQDVALRCDPISGHVSLFWYQQALGQGPEFLTYFQNEAQLDKSGLPSDRFFAERPEGSVSTLKIQRTQQEDSAVYLCASSSTQGQPQHFGDGTRLSIL.

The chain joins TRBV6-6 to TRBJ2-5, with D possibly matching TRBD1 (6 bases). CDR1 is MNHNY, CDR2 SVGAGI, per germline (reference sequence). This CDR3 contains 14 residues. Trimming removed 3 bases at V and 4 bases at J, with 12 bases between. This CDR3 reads CASSYSARGETQYF. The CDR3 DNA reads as TGTGCCAGCAGTTATTCGGCCAGGGGAGAGACCCAGTACTTC.

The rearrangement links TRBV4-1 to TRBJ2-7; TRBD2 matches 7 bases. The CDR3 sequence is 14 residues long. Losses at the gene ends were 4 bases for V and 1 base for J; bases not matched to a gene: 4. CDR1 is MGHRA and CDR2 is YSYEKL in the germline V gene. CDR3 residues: CASSPGLKSYEQYF. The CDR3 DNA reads TGCGCCAGCAGCCCGGGACTAAAATCCTACGAGCAGTACTTC.

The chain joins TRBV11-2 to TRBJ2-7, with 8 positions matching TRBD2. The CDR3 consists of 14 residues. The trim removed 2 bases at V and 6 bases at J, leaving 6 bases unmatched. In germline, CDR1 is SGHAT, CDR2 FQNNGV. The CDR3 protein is CASSLSGRFGEQYF. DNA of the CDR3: TGTGCCAGCAGCTTAAGCGGGAGATTCGGCGAGCAGTACTTC.

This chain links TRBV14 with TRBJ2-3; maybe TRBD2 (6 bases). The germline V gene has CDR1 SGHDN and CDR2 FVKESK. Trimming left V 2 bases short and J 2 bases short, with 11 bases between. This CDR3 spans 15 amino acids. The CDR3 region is CASSQRRATTDTQYF. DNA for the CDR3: TGTGCCAGCAGCCAAAGGAGGGCGACCACAGATACGCAGTATTTT.

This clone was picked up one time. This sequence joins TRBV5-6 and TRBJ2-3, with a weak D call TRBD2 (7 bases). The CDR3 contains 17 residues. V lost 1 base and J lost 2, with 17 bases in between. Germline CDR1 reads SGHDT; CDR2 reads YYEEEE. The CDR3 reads CASSLRGASGLTDTQYF. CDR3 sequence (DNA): TGTGCCAGCAGCTTGAGGGGGGCTAGCGGCCTCACAGATACGCAGTATTTT.

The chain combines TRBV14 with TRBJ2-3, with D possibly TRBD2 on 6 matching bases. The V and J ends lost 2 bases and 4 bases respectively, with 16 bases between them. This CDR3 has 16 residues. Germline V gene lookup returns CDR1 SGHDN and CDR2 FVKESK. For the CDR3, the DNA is TGTGCCAGCAGCCAACAAACTAGCATGCCCCCAGATACGCAGTATTTT. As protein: CASSQQTSMPPDTQYF. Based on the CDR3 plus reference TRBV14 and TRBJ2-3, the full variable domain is EAGVTQFPSHSVIEKGQTVTLRCDPISGHDNLYWYRRVMGKEIKFLLHFVKESKQDESGMPNNRFLAERTGGTYSTLKVQPAELEDSGVYFCASSQQTSMPPDTQYFGPGTRLTVL.

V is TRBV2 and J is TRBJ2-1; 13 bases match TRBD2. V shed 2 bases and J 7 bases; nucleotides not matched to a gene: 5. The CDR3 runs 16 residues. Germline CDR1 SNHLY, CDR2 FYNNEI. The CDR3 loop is CASSEKRLAGGNEQFF. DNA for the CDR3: TGTGCCAGCAGTGAAAAAAGACTAGCGGGGGGAAATGAGCAGTTCTTC.

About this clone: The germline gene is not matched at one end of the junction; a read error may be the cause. CDR3 in DNA: TGTGCCAGCCGCCAACAGGGGAGCCAGACTGAAGCTTTCTTT. Translation gives CASRQQGSQTEAFF. The chain uses TRBV3-1 (or the pseudogene TRBV3-2) and TRBJ1-1, with 7 bases fitting TRBD1. Germline CDR1 and CDR2: LGHDT and YNNKEL (reference sequence). The length of the CDR3 is 14 residues.

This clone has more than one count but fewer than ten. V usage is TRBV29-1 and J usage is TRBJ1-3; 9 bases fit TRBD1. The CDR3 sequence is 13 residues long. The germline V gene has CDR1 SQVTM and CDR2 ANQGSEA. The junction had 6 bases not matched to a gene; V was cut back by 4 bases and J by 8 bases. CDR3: CSVGGQGFDTIYF. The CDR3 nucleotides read TGCAGCGTTGGTGGACAGGGGTTCGACACCATATATTTT.

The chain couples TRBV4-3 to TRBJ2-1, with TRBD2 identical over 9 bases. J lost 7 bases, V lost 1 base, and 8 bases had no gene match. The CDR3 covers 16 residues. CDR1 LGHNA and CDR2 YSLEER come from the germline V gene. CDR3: CASSQATAGGMNEQFF. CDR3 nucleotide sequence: TGCGCCAGCAGCCAAGCCACAGCGGGGGGTATGAATGAGCAGTTCTTC.

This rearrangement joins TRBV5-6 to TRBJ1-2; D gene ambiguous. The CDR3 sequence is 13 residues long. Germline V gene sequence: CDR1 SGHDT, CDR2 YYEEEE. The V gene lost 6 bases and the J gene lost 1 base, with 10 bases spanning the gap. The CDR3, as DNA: TGTGCCAGCACCGGGTCGTTTAACTATGGCTACACCTTC. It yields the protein CASTGSFNYGYTF.

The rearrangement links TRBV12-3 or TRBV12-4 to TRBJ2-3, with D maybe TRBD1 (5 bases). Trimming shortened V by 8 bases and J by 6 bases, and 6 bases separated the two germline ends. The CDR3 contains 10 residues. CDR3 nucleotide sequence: TGTGCCAGCTACAGGGATACGCAGTATTTT. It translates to CASYRDTQYF.

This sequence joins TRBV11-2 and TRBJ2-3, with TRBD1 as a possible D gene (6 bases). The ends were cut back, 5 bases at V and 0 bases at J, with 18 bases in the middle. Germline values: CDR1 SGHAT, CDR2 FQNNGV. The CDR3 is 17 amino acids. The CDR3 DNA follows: TGTGCCAGCAGCCCCTCCCGGGTGGGGGCCAGCACAGATACGCAGTATTTT. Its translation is CASSPSRVGASTDTQYF.

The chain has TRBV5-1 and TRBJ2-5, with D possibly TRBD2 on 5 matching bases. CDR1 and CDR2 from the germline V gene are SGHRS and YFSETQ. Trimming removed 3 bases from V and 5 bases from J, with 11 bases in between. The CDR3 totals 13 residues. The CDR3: CASSSGGGETQYF. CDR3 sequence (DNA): TGCGCCAGCAGCTCAGGTGGCGGGGAGACCCAGTACTTC.

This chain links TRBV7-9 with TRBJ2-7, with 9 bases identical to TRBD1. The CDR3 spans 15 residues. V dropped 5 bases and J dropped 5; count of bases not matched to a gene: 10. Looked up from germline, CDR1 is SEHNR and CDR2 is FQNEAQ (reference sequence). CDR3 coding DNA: TGTGCCAGCAGCGTGCTTGGACAGGGGAGGCACGAGCAGTACTTC. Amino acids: CASSVLGQGRHEQYF.

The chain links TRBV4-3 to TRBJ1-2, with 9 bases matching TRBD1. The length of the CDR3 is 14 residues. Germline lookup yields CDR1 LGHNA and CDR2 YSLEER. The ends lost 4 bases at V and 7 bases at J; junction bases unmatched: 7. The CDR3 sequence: CASSPSGTGSGYTF. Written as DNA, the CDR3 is TGCGCCAGCAGCCCTTCCGGGACAGGGAGTGGCTACACCTTC.

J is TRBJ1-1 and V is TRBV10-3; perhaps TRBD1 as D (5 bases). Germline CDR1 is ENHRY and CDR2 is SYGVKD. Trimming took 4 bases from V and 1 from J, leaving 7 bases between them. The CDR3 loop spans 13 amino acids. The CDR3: CAISAGGNTEAFF. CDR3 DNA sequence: TGTGCCATCAGTGCCGGGGGGAACACTGAAGCTTTCTTT.